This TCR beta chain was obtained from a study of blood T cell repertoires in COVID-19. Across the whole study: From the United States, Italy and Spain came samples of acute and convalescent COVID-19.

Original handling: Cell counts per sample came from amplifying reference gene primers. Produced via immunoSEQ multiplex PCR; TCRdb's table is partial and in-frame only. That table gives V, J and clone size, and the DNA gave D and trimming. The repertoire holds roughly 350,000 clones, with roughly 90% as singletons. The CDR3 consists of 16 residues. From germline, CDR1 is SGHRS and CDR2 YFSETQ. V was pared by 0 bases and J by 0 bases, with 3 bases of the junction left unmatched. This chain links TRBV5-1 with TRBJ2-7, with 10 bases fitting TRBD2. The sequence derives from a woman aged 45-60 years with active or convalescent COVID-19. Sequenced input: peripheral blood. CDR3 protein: CASSLGASGSSYEQYF. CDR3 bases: TGCGCCAGCAGCTTGGGGGCTAGCGGGAGCTCCTACGAGCAGTACTTC.